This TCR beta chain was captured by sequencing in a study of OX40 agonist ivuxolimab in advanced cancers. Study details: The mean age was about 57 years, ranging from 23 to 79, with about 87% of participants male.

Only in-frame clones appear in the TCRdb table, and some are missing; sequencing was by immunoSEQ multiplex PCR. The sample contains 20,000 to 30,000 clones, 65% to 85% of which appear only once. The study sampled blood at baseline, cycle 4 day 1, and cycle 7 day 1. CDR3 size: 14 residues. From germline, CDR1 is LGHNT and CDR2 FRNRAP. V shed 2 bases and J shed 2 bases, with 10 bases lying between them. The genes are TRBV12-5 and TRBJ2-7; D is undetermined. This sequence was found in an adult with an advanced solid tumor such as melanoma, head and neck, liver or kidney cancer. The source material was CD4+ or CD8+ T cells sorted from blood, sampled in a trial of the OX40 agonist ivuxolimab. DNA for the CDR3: TGTGCTAGTGGTTTGAAGAACGTAGCCTACGAGCAGTACTTC. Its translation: CASGLKNVAYEQYF. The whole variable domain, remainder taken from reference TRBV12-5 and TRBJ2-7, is DARVTQTPRHKVTEMGQEVTMRCQPILGHNTVFWYRQTMMQGLELLAYFRNRAPLDDSGMPKDRFSAEMPDATLATLKIQPSEPRDSAVYFCASGLKNVAYEQYFGPGTRLTVT.